These T cell receptor beta chains were read from a single sample in a study of human T cells and chemical hapten exposure. TCRdb used MiXCR to reprocess the RACE reads, holding one entry per CDR3 protein. The sample includes under 200,000 distinct CDR3 sequences, approximately 30% seen only once; the top ten take under 2.5%. The material sequenced was whole blood, taken in connection with sensitization to the hapten diphenylcyclopropenone (DPC). These receptors originate from a woman aged 18-35 years with alopecia areata. Some clones in this sample may be carry-over from other donors' samples. Both conserved end residues are trimmed from each CDR3. The size entry is marked missing in some rows and otherwise reads once, few, many or a size class.

TRBV7-9	TRBJ2-5	few	ASSPRRGGVGETQY
TRBV5-4	TRBJ1-2	few	ASSSGKEPRHGYT
TRBV7-2	TRBJ2-1	few	ASRLAGRNEQF
TRBV4-1	TRBJ1-1	few	ASSQGWTTEAF
TRBV30	TRBJ2-3	few	AWSRQGARSTDTQY
TRBV20-1	TRBJ2-3	NA	SAPTSGRADTQY
TRBV13	TRBJ2-7	NA	ASSIGTSVRQY
TRBV11-2	TRBJ2-1	few	ATQRGLSSSYNEQF
TRBV29-1	TRBJ2-1	NA	SVLLAGGNEQF
TRBV11-2	TRBJ2-1	few	ASSLDLAGGPEQF
TRBV7-6	TRBJ2-7	NA	ASSFYYSYEQY
TRBV20-1	TRBJ2-1	NA	SAMGTYNEQF
TRBV9	TRBJ2-1	NA	ASSVTSGGFYNEQF
TRBV20-1	TRBJ2-3	few	SARKLAGETDTQY
TRBV7-8	TRBJ2-2	few	ASSVGHGATGELF
TRBV27	TRBJ2-7	few	ASSSLLEYEQY
TRBV9	TRBJ2-2	NA	ASSVGQASGELF
TRBV2	TRBJ2-3	NA	ASSSGLAGAITDTQY
TRBV27	TRBJ2-7	NA	ASRRGQAYEQY
TRBV7-2	TRBJ2-7	few	ASSSTVYEQY
TRBV7-2	TRBJ2-7	few	ASRPTSGGSYEQY
TRBV7-9	TRBJ2-7	few	ASSLPGTRSYEQY
TRBV10-3	TRBJ2-3	few	AISSRVTSRTDTQY